The clone carrying this TCR beta chain was counted between two and nine times. Each CDR3 protein is one row after TCRdb ran MiXCR on the RT-PCR reads. Of about 310,000 distinct CDR3 sequences listed, 20% to 25% are singletons. The source of the sample is a study of response to subunit inactivated influenza vaccine. This TCR derives from a man aged 50-75 years who received an inactivated influenza vaccine. Sample: PBMCs from blood, taken approximately 22 months after vaccination.

The CDR3 loop reads CASRPHRSYNSPLHF. DNA for the CDR3: TGTGCCAGTCGGCCCCACCGCTCCTATAATTCACCCCTCCACTTT. The rearrangement joins TRBV27 to TRBJ1-6; no clear D gene. This CDR3 has 15 residues. Germline V gives CDR1 MNHEY, CDR2 SMNVEV (reference sequence). Between the trimmed V and J ends, which lost 9 bases and 0 bases, there was a span of 12 bases.